This TCR beta chain came from a study of blood T cell repertoires in COVID-19. On the study more broadly: COVID-19 samples, acute and convalescent, were from the United States, Italy and Spain. T cells, B-cell-depleted T cells, or PBMCs provided the cDNA or gDNA that served as material.

Original analysis: Reference gene primer amplification in the assay estimated nucleated cell counts. Sequencing was performed with immunoSEQ multiplex PCR; in TCRdb, only in-frame clones are kept and a portion is missing. V, J and clone size are taken as reported in that table, and D and trimming were inferred from the DNA itself. Here the sample spans approximately 77,000 clones, 70% to 90% being singletons. Seattle patients were enrolled during active infection and followed longitudinally. Sequencing was done on a sample of peripheral blood. This sequence was found in a man aged 50 to 59 with COVID-19, enrolled during active disease.

Here the CDR3 DNA reads TGTGCCAGCACCCGCGCCAGGGTACCCTACGAGCAGTACTTC. Its translation: CASTRARVPYEQYF. The rearrangement uses TRBV28 and TRBJ2-7; a weak D match, TRBD1 (5 bases). V was pared by 7 bases and J by 2 bases, with 15 bases between. Germline V CDR1 and CDR2: MDHEN, SYDVKM. CDR3 length: 14 amino acids.